The text below deals with one T cell receptor (beta chain). The sample comes from a study of control samples from healthy donors and cancer patients. Method: immunoSEQ multiplex PCR; TCRdb's copy keeps in-frame clones and lacks some. Of tens of thousands of clones listed, around 94% are singletons. The CDR3 spans 12 residues. The germline V and J ends were trimmed by 0 bases and 6 bases, with 5 bases remaining between them. Germline CDR1 KGHDR, CDR2 SFDVKD. The chain recombines TRBV24-1 with TRBJ2-7; no reliable D call. The sequencing input was blood. The receptor was isolated from a young woman in good health. The CDR3 sequence: CATSDLLGEQYF. For the CDR3, the DNA is TGTGCCACCAGTGATTTGCTGGGCGAGCAGTACTTC.